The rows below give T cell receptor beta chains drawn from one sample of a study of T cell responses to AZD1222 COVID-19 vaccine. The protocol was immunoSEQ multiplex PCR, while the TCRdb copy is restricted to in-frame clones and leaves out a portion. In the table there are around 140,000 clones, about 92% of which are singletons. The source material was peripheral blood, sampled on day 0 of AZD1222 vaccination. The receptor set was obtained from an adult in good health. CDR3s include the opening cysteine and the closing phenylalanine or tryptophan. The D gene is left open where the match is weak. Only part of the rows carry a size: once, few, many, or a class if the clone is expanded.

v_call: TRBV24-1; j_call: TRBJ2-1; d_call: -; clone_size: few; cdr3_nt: TGTGCCACCAGTGATTTCCACCGGGGATTAAATGAGCAGTTCTTC; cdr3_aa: CATSDFHRGLNEQFF
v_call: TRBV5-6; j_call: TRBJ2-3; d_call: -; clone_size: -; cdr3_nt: TGTGCCAGCAGCACATTACGGATCGGGGGGCCTTTCACAGATACGCAGTATTTT; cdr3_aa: CASSTLRIGGPFTDTQYF
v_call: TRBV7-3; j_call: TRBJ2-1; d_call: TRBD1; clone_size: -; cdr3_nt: TGTGCCAGCAGCTTAGGGGCCGGGACAGCTAATGAGCAGTTCTTC; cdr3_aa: CASSLGAGTANEQFF
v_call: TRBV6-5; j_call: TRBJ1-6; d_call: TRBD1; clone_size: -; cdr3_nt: TGTGCCAGCAGTTTCGCAGGACAGGTCAACTCACCCCTCCACTTT; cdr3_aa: CASSFAGQVNSPLHF
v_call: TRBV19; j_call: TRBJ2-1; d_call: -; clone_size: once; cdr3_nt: TGTGCCAGTAGTATAGCTGGTGCTAATTCCTACAATGAGCAGTTCTTC; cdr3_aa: CASSIAGANSYNEQFF
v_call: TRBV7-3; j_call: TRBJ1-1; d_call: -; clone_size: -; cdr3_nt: TGTGCCAGCAGCCCCGGGGGGGGGACTGAAGCTTTCTTT; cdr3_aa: CASSPGGGTEAFF
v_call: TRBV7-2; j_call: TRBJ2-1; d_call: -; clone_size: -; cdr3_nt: TGTGCCAGCAGCTTAGGGTGGGGACAATATGAGCAGTTCTTC; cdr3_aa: CASSLGWGQYEQFF
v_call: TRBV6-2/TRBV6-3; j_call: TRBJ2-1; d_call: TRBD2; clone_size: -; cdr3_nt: TGTGCCAGCAGTTATGCGGGGGGGCCAGGTGAGCAGTTCTTC; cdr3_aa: CASSYAGGPGEQFF
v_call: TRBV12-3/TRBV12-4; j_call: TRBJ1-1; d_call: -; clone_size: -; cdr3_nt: TGTGCCAGCAGAAAGGCCACTGAAGCTTTCTTT; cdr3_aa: CASRKATEAFF
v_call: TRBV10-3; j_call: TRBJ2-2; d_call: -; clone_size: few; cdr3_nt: TGTGCCATCAGTGATGCCCGGGGCGAAAAGGGCGGGGAGCTGTTTTTT; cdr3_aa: CAISDARGEKGGELFF
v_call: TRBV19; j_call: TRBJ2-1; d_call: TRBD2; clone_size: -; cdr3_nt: TGTGCCAGTAGTATGGTACTAGCGGGGTCCTACAATGAGCAGTTCTTC; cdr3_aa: CASSMVLAGSYNEQFF
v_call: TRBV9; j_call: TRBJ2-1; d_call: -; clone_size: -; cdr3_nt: TGTGCCAGCAGCGGAGCTCCAGGGAATGAGCAGTTCTTC; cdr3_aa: CASSGAPGNEQFF
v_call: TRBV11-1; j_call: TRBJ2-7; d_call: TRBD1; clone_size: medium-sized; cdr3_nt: TGTGCCAGCAGCTTAACAGGGGGCGAATTCTCCTACGAGCAGTACTTC; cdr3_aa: CASSLTGGEFSYEQYF
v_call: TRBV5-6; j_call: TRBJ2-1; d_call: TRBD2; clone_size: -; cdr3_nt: TGTGCCAGCAGCTTTGGCGGGGGGTTCTACAATGAGCAGTTCTTC; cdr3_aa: CASSFGGGFYNEQFF
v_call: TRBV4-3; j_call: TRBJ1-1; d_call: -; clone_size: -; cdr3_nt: TGCGCCAGCAGCCAAGGGTTGACGACAGGTGAAGCTTTCTTT; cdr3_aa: CASSQGLTTGEAFF
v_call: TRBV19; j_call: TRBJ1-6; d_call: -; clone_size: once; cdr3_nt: TGTGCCAGTAGCGGGGGGGAATGGCCGTATAATTCACCCCTCCACTTT; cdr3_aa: CASSGGEWPYNSPLHF
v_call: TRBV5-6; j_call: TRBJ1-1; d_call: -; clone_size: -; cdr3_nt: TGTGCCAGCAGCTTAGGGGTGGTTGCTGAAGCTTTCTTT; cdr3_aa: CASSLGVVAEAFF
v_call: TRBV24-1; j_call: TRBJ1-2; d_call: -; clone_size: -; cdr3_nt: TGTGCCACCAGCACCTATGGCTACACCTTC; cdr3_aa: CATSTYGYTF
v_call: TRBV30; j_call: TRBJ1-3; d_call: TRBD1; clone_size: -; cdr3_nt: TGTGCCTGGGCCAGGACAGGAGGAAACACCATATATTTT; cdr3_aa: CAWARTGGNTIYF
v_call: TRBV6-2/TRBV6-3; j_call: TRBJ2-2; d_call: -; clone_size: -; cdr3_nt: TGTGCCAGCAGTTACATGGTCGGGGAGCTGTTTTTT; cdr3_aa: CASSYMVGELFF
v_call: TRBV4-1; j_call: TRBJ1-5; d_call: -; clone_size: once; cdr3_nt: TGCGCCAGCAGCCAAGGTGGGGGTCGGGGATTGGATCAGCCCCAGCATTTT; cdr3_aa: CASSQGGGRGLDQPQHF
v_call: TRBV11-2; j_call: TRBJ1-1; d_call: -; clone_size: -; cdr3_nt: TGTGCCAGCAGCTTATTGGGCGGACGTTCGAGTGAAGCTTTCTTT; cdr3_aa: CASSLLGGRSSEAFF
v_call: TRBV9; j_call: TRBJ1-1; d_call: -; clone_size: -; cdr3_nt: TGTGCCAGCAGCGTAAGACCTAAGAACACTGAAGCTTTCTTT; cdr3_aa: CASSVRPKNTEAFF
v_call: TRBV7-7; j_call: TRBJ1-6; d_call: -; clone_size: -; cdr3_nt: TGTGCTAGCAGCCGCAAGGGTCGGGTGGGCCCCTATAATTCACCCCTCCACTTT; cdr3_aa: CASSRKGRVGPYNSPLHF
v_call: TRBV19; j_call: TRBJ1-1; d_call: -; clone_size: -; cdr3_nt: TGTGCCAGTAGTATCCCGGGCCCTGAAGCTTTCTTT; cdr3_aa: CASSIPGPEAFF
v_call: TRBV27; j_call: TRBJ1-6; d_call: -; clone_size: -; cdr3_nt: TGTGCCAGCAGTTTCCAGGGTAATTCACCCCTCCACTTT; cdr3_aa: CASSFQGNSPLHF
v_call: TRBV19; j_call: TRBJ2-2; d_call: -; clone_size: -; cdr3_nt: TGTGCCAGTAGTCCGGTAGCGGTTTCGAACACCGGGGAGCTGTTTTTT; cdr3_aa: CASSPVAVSNTGELFF
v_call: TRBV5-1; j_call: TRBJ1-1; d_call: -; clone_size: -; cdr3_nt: TGCGCCAGCAGTTCGGGGAACACTGAAGCTTTCTTT; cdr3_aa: CASSSGNTEAFF
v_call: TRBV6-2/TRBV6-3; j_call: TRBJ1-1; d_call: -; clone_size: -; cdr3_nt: TGTGCCAGCAGCCCACAGTACACTGAAGCTTTCTTT; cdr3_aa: CASSPQYTEAFF